These T cell receptor beta chains were read from a single sample in a study of CD4+ T cells in melanoma. Sequenced by immunoSEQ multiplex PCR; TCRdb stores in-frame clones only, minus some. The sample lists 11,000 or so clones; 66% were seen once. The sample was cells from a culture (not recorded whether cultured in vitro). These receptor sequences come from a human donor with melanoma. Both conserved end residues are part of each CDR3. A D gene is named only where the DNA matches it firmly. Some rows have no size entry. The others give once, few or many, or a class for an expanded clone.

d_call: .
v_call: TRBV5-6
j_call: TRBJ2-5
clone_size: .
cdr3_aa: CASSRSVGLGTQYF
cdr3_nt: TGTGCCAGCAGCCGTTCCGTCGGGTTAGGGACCCAGTACTTC

d_call: .
v_call: TRBV5-1
j_call: TRBJ1-6
clone_size: few
cdr3_aa: CASSVRGLGNSPLHF
cdr3_nt: TGCGCCAGCAGTGTAAGGGGATTGGGGAATTCACCCCTCCACTTT

d_call: .
v_call: TRBV11-2
j_call: TRBJ2-7
clone_size: few
cdr3_aa: CASSSDLLAYEQYF
cdr3_nt: TGTGCCAGCAGCTCGGACCTATTGGCCTACGAGCAGTACTTC

d_call: .
v_call: TRBV18
j_call: TRBJ2-7
clone_size: .
cdr3_aa: CASSRGGTEAYEQYF
cdr3_nt: TGTGCCAGCTCACGCGGGGGGACAGAGGCCTACGAGCAGTACTTC

d_call: .
v_call: TRBV5-1
j_call: TRBJ2-5
clone_size: .
cdr3_aa: CASSLVGPQETQYF
cdr3_nt: TGCGCCAGCAGCTTGGTAGGGCCCCAAGAGACCCAGTACTTC

d_call: TRBD1
v_call: TRBV6-1
j_call: TRBJ1-4
clone_size: few
cdr3_aa: CASSTGGFTNEKLFF
cdr3_nt: TGTGCCAGCTCGACAGGGGGTTTCACTAATGAAAAACTGTTTTTT

d_call: .
v_call: TRBV6-6
j_call: TRBJ1-4
clone_size: .
cdr3_aa: CASSYSGEKLFF
cdr3_nt: TGTGCCAGCAGTTACTCCGGGGAAAAACTGTTTTTT

d_call: TRBD1
v_call: TRBV5-1
j_call: TRBJ2-1
clone_size: .
cdr3_aa: CASSNLDRVTNEQFF
cdr3_nt: TGCGCCAGCAGCAACTTAGACAGGGTTACTAATGAGCAGTTCTTC

d_call: .
v_call: TRBV10-3
j_call: TRBJ2-7
clone_size: .
cdr3_aa: CAISRGTSSYEQYF
cdr3_nt: TGTGCCATCAGTCGGGGGACAAGCTCCTACGAGCAGTACTTC

d_call: .
v_call: TRBV6-6
j_call: TRBJ2-3
clone_size: .
cdr3_aa: CAAGGSGGTDTQYF
cdr3_nt: TGTGCGGCCGGTGGTAGCGGAGGCACAGATACGCAGTATTTT

d_call: .
v_call: TRBV5-1
j_call: TRBJ2-5
clone_size: few
cdr3_aa: CASSPVPDQETQYF
cdr3_nt: TGCGCCAGCAGCCCCGTCCCTGACCAAGAGACCCAGTACTTC

d_call: TRBD1
v_call: TRBV6-1
j_call: TRBJ1-1
clone_size: .
cdr3_aa: CASRRQGYTEAFF
cdr3_nt: TGTGCCAGCAGGAGACAGGGTTACACTGAAGCTTTCTTT

d_call: TRBD1
v_call: TRBV6-1
j_call: TRBJ2-7
clone_size: .
cdr3_aa: CASTRILGQGYEQYF
cdr3_nt: TGTGCCAGCACCCGAATTCTAGGACAGGGCTACGAGCAGTACTTC

d_call: .
v_call: TRBV7-9
j_call: TRBJ1-2
clone_size: few
cdr3_aa: CASSVGGIQNYGYTF
cdr3_nt: TGTGCCAGCAGCGTAGGTGGGATCCAAAACTATGGCTACACCTTC